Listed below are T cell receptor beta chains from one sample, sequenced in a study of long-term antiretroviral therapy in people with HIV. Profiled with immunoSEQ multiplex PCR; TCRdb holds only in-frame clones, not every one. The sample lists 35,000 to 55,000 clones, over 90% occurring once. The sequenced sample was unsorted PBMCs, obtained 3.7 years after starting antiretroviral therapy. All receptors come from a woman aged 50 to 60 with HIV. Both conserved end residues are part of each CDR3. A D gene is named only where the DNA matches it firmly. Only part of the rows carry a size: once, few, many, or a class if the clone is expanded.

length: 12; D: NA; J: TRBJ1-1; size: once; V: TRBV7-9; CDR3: CASSSGRTEAFF; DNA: TGTGCCAGCAGCTCCGGGAGGACTGAAGCTTTCTTT
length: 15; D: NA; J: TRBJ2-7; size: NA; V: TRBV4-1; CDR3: CASSQVGESSYEQYF; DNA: TGCGCCAGCAGCCAAGTCGGGGAAAGCTCCTACGAGCAGTACTTC
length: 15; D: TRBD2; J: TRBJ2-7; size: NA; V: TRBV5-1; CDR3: CASSPAGGGGYEQYF; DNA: TGCGCCAGCAGCCCGGCGGGGGGCGGGGGATACGAGCAGTACTTC
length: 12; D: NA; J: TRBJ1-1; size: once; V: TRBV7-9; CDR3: CASEDGYTEAFF; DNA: TGTGCAAGCGAGGACGGCTACACTGAAGCTTTCTTT
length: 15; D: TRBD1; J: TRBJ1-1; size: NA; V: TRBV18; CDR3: CASSLMGQENTEAFF; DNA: TGTGCCAGCTCCCTAATGGGACAGGAGAACACTGAAGCTTTCTTT
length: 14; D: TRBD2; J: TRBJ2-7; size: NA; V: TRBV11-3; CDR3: CASSLDPGGYEQYF; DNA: TGTGCCAGCAGCTTAGATCCGGGGGGGTACGAGCAGTACTTC
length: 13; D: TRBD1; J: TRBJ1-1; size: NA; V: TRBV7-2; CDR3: CASSLRDRTEAFF; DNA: TGTGCCAGCAGCTTACGGGACAGGACTGAAGCTTTCTTT
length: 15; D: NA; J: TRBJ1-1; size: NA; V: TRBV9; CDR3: CASSVAGERGFEAFF; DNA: TGTGCCAGCAGCGTAGCCGGGGAACGGGGGTTTGAAGCTTTCTTT
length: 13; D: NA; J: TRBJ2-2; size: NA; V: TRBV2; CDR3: CASSGDRAGELFF; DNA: TGTGCCAGCAGTGGTGACCGGGCTGGGGAGCTGTTTTTT
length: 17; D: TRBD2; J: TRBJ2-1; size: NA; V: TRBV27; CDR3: CASGRTSGGSSYNEQFF; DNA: TGTGCCAGCGGCCGGACTAGCGGGGGGAGTTCCTACAATGAGCAGTTCTTC
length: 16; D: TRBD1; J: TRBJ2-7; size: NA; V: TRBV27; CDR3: CASSFLSGTGTYEQYF; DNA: TGTGCCAGCAGTTTTCTATCCGGGACAGGGACATACGAGCAGTACTTC
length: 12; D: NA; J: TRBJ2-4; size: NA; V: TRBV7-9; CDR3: CASSPGLEIQYF; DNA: TGTGCCAGCAGCCCCGGGCTAGAGATTCAGTACTTC
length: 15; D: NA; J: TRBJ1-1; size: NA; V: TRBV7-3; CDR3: CASSLTPDRFDEAFF; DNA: TGTGCCAGCAGCTTAACCCCCGACAGGTTTGATGAAGCTTTCTTT
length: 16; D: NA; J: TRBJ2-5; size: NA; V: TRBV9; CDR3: CASSPGPGTSQETQYF; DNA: TGTGCCAGCAGCCCAGGTCCCGGGACATCACAAGAGACCCAGTACTTC
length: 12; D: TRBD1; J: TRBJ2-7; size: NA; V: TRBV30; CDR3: CAWSRTGAEQYF; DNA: TGTGCCTGGAGTCGGACAGGGGCCGAGCAGTACTTC
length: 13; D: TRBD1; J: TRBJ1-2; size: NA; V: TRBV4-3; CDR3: CASSQDRGSGYTF; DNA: TGCGCCAGCAGCCAAGACAGGGGGAGCGGCTACACCTTC
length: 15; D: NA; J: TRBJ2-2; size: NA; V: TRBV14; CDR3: CASSQAAGNTGELFF; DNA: TGTGCCAGCAGCCAAGCGGCAGGGAACACCGGGGAGCTGTTTTTT
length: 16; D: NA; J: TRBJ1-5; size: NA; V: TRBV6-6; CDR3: CASSSGTSQGNQPQHF; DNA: TGTGCCAGCAGTTCCGGGACCTCCCAGGGGAATCAGCCCCAGCATTTT
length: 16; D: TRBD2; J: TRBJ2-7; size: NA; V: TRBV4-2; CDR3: CASSQDGNSGGFEQYF; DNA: TGTGCCAGCAGCCAAGACGGGAATAGCGGGGGGTTTGAGCAGTACTTC
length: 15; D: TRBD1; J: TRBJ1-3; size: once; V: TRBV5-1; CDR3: CASSVTGVTGNTIYF; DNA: TGCGCCAGCAGCGTTACAGGGGTGACTGGAAACACCATATATTTT
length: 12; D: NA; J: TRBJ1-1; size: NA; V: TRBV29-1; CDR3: CSVGGIDTEAFF; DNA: TGCAGCGTTGGGGGTATTGACACTGAAGCTTTCTTT
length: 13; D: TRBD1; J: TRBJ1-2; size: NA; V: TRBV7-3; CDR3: CASSPTGYYGYTF; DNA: TGTGCCAGCAGCCCGACAGGGTACTATGGCTACACCTTC
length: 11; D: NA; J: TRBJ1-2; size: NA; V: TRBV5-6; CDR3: CASSLVSGYTF; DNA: TGTGCCAGCAGCTTGGTTAGTGGCTACACCTTC
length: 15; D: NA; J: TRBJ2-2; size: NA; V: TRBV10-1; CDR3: CASSESVRFHGELFF; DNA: TGCGCCAGCAGTGAGTCGGTTAGGTTTCACGGGGAGCTGTTTTTT
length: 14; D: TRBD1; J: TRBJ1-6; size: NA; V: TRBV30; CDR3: CASDRTGYNSPLHF; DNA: TGTGCCTCTGACAGGACAGGATATAATTCACCCCTCCACTTT
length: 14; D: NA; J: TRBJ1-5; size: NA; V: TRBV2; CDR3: CASSDDSYNQPQHF; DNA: TGTGCCAGCAGTGATGACAGCTACAATCAGCCCCAGCATTTT
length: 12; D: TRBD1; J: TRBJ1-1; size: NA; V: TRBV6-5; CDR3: CASSQGGTEAFF; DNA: TGTGCCAGCTCGCAGGGGGGCACTGAAGCTTTCTTT
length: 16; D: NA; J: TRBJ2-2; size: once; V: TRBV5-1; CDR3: CASSLDGRGGTGELFF; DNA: TGCGCCAGCAGCTTGGATGGCAGGGGTGGGACCGGGGAGCTGTTTTTT
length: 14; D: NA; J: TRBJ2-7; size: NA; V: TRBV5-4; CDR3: CASSLSTDSYEQYF; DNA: TGTGCCAGCAGCTTGTCCACCGACAGCTACGAGCAGTACTTC
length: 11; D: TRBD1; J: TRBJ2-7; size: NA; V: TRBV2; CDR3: CASARGYEQYF; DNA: TGTGCCAGCGCCAGGGGGTACGAGCAGTACTTC
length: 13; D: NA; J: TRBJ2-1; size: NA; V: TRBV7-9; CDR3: CASSIYTGGEQFF; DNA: TGTGCCAGCAGCATTTACACGGGGGGCGAGCAGTTCTTC
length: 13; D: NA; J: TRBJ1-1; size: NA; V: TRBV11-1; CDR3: CASSSTRNTEAFF; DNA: TGTGCCAGCAGCTCGACAAGGAACACTGAAGCTTTCTTT
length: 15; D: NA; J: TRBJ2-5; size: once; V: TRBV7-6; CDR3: CASSSPRGDQETQYF; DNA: TGTGCCAGCAGCTCGCCCAGAGGGGACCAAGAGACCCAGTACTTC
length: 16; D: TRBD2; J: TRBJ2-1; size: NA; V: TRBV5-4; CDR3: CASRPGGPSSYNEQFF; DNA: TGTGCCAGCCGCCCGGGGGGGCCGAGCTCCTACAATGAGCAGTTCTTC
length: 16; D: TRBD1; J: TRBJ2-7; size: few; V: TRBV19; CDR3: CASSLQGGAKTYEQYF; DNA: TGTGCCAGTAGCTTACAAGGGGGCGCGAAAACCTACGAGCAGTACTTC
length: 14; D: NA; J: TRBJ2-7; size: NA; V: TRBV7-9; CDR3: CASSTRGGAGEQYF; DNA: TGTGCCAGCAGCACCCGAGGGGGGGCTGGGGAGCAGTACTTC
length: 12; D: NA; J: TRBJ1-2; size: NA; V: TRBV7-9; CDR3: CASSSGDYGYTF; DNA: TGTGCCAGCAGCTCCGGCGACTATGGCTACACCTTC
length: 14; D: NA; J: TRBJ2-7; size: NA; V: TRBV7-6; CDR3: CASSLTQDSYEQYF; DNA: TGTGCCAGCAGCTTAACACAGGACTCCTACGAGCAGTACTTC
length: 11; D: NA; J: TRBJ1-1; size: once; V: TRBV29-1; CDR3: CSVETGTEAFF; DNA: TGCAGCGTTGAAACGGGCACTGAAGCTTTCTTT
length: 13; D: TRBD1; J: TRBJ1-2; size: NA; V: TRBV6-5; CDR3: CATGTGGQTGYTF; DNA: TGTGCCACCGGGACAGGGGGGCAAACTGGCTACACCTTC
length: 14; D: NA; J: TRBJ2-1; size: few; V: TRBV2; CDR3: CASTYAQGSNEQFF; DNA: TGTGCCAGCACATATGCACAGGGAAGCAATGAGCAGTTCTTC
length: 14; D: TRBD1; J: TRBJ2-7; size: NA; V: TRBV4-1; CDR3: CASSQLQGTYEQYF; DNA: TGCGCCAGCAGCCAACTACAGGGGACCTACGAGCAGTACTTC
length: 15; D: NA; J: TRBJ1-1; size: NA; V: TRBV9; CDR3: CASSPKGSTNTEAFF; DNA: TGTGCCAGCAGCCCAAAGGGCTCAACGAACACTGAAGCTTTCTTT
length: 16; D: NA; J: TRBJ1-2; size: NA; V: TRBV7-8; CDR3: CASSFVSYWKDAGYTF; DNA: TGTGCCAGCAGCTTCGTCTCCTACTGGAAGGATGCGGGCTACACCTTC
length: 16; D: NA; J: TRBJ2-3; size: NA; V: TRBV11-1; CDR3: CASSATGVISTDTQYF; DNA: TGTGCCAGCAGCGCCACGGGGGTGATTAGCACAGATACGCAGTATTTT
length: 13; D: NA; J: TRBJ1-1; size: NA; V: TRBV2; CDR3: CASSETYLRAAFF; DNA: TGTGCCAGCAGTGAAACCTACCTACGGGCGGCTTTCTTT
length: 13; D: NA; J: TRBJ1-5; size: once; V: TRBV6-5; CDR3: CASSSYSHQPQHF; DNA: TGTGCCAGCAGTTCCTACAGTCATCAGCCCCAGCATTTT
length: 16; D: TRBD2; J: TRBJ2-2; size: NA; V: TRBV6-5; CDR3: CASSYATSGHTGELFF; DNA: TGTGCCAGCAGTTACGCTACTAGCGGTCACACCGGGGAGCTGTTTTTT
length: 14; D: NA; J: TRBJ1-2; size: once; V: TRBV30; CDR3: CAWTLAGSNYGYTF; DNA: TGTGCCTGGACCCTAGCTGGGTCTAACTATGGCTACACCTTC
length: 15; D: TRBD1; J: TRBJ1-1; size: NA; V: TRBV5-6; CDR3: CASSLPQGASTEAFF; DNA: TGTGCCAGCAGCTTGCCTCAGGGGGCGAGCACTGAAGCTTTCTTT
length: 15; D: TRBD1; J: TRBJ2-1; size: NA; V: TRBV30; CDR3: CAWSNTDRGLDEQFF; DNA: TGTGCCTGGAGTAACACGGACAGGGGGCTAGATGAGCAGTTCTTC
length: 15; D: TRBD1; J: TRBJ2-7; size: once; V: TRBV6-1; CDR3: CASSEEGTGLYEQYF; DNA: TGTGCCAGCAGTGAAGAAGGGACAGGCCTCTACGAGCAGTACTTC
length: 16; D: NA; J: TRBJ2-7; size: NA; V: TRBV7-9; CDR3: CASSLGAGTSTYEQYF; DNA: TGTGCCAGCAGCCTCGGAGCCGGGACGTCGACCTACGAGCAGTACTTC
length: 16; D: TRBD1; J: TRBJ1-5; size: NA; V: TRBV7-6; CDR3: CASSPGTGGMVQPQHF; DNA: TGTGCCAGCAGCCCAGGGACAGGGGGCATGGTTCAGCCCCAGCATTTT
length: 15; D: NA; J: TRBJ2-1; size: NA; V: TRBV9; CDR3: CASSVLEGSGNEQFF; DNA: TGTGCCAGCAGCGTATTAGAGGGTAGTGGCAATGAGCAGTTCTTC
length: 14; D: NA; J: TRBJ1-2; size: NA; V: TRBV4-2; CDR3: CASSQDRSPYGYTF; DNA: TGTGCCAGCAGCCAAGATAGGAGTCCCTATGGCTACACCTTC
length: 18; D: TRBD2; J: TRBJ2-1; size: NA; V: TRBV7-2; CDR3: CASSPKASGAGGWNEQFF; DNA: TGTGCCAGCAGCCCTAAGGCTAGCGGGGCCGGCGGGTGGAATGAGCAGTTCTTC
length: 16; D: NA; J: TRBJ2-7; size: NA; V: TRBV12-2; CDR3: CASRFGTGLGDYEQYF; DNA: TGTGCAAGTCGCTTCGGTACAGGGCTGGGGGACTACGAGCAGTACTTC